The 30 T cell receptor beta chains reported below all come from one sample, sequenced in a study of cytomegalovirus exposure and HLA in healthy donors. Primers included in the PCR were 60 Vbeta and 13 Jbeta primers. Here immunoSEQ multiplex PCR was the method, and the copy in TCRdb shows in-frame clones only, minus some. The repertoire holds approximately 100,000 clones, with roughly 82% as singletons. The specimen was PBMCs. These receptors all stem from a man aged 45 to 65 in good health and CMV-seronegative.

The gene calls are TRBV18 and TRBJ2-3, with a weak D call TRBD1 (6 bases). Germline V gene data show CDR1 as KGHSH and CDR2 as LQKENI. The V end lost 6 bases, the J end lost 6 bases, and 22 bases lay between the germline ends. CDR3 length: 16 amino acids. The CDR3 region has the DNA TGTGCCAGCTCGCTATACACAGGGATTCAGGCGGATACGCAGTATTTT. Its protein is CASSLYTGIQADTQYF.

V and J are TRBV19 and TRBJ1-5, with D unresolved. CDR1 and CDR2 (germline): LNHDA, SQIVND (reference sequence). Trimming left V 7 bases short and J 4 bases short, with 14 bases between. CDR3 size: 14 residues. The CDR3 DNA reads TGTGCCAGTACTGAGAGGGCCCTAAATCAGCCCCAGCATTTT. It yields the protein CASTERALNQPQHF.

V usage is TRBV7-9 and J usage is TRBJ1-1, with 9 bases matching TRBD1. This CDR3 spans 15 amino acids. V dropped 4 bases and J dropped 4; count of bases not matched to a gene: 7. Looked up from germline, CDR1 is SEHNR and CDR2 is FQNEAQ (reference sequence). In DNA form, the CDR3 reads TGTGCCAGCAGCTCCCGGGACAGGGAGGGCACTGAAGCTTTCTTT. Its protein product is CASSSRDREGTEAFF.

The CDR3 bases are TGTGCCTCAAAAAACTCAGGGGAGAGCACAGATACGCAGTATTTT. Amino acids: CASKNSGESTDTQYF. The chain carries TRBV10-3 and TRBJ2-3; a possible D gene is TRBD1 (6 bases). The CDR3 extends over 15 amino acids. The V end lost 11 bases, the J end lost 0 bases, and 18 bases lay between the germline ends. Germline CDR1 is ENHRY and CDR2 is SYGVKD.

The gene calls are TRBV29-1 and TRBJ2-2, with 9 nucleotides matching TRBD1. Per the germline V gene, CDR1 is SQVTM and CDR2 is ANQGSEA. Losses at the gene ends were 6 bases for V and 1 base for J; bases not matched to a gene: 15. The CDR3 sequence is 18 residues long. For the CDR3, the DNA is TGCAGCGTGGTCTCAAGGGGGGCGGACAGGGGGAACACCGGGGAGCTGTTTTTT. It translates to CSVVSRGADRGNTGELFF.

Only a few counts were recorded for this clone. The CDR3 bases are TGTGCCTGGAGTGACCCCGGGACAGGGAGACCGGGGGGAATTCAGCCCCAGCATTTT. Translated, it gives CAWSDPGTGRPGGIQPQHF. The chain employs TRBV30 and TRBJ1-5, with 9 bases lining up with TRBD1. This CDR3 has 19 residues. Trimming cost V 1 base and J 6 bases; bases outside gene matches: 19. From germline, CDR1 is GTSNPN and CDR2 SVGIG (reference sequence).

V is TRBV7-2 and J is TRBJ2-7, with D possibly matching TRBD1 (6 bases). The CDR3 sequence is 15 residues long. Germline assignment: CDR1 SGHTA and CDR2 FQGNSA. Trimming took 1 base from V and 1 from J, leaving 11 bases between them. This CDR3 reads CASSLEPGQSYEQYF. CDR3 nucleotides: TGTGCCAGCAGCTTAGAGCCCGGACAGTCCTACGAGCAGTACTTC.

V is TRBV6-5 and J is TRBJ1-6, with D perhaps matching TRBD1 (5 bases). Per the germline V gene, CDR1 is MNHEY and CDR2 is SVGAGI. The CDR3 extends over 16 amino acids. V shed 2 bases and J shed 7 bases, with 15 bases lying between them. CDR3 bases: TGTGCCAGCAGTTACGGGTCCGCAGGGAACAATTCACCCCTCCACTTT. Residues: CASSYGSAGNNSPLHF.

This rearrangement joins TRBV27 to TRBJ2-3; TRBD2 aligns across 10 bases. Germline-derived CDR1 and CDR2 are MNHEY and SMNVEV (reference sequence). V gave up 0 bases and J gave up 4 bases; unmatched junction bases: 10. The CDR3 extends over 18 amino acids. The CDR3 is CASSLSIITGLAADTQYF. The CDR3 DNA reads as TGTGCCAGCAGTTTATCGATAATCACTGGACTAGCGGCAGATACGCAGTATTTT.

The genes are TRBV7-2 and TRBJ1-1; D call uncertain. Trimming cost V 7 bases and J 0 bases, with 12 bases left between them. The CDR3 has 14 residues. Germline CDR1 reads SGHTA; CDR2 reads FQGNSA. The CDR3: CASNLGGMNTEAFF. The DNA of the CDR3 is TGTGCCAGCAACCTCGGAGGAATGAACACTGAAGCTTTCTTT.

This clone has just a few counts. The V call is TRBV6-6, the J call TRBJ1-2, with D maybe TRBD1 (5 bases). V lost 5 bases, J lost 0 bases, and 10 bases lay in between. CDR1 MNHNY and CDR2 SVGAGI come from the germline V gene (reference sequence). This CDR3 has 14 residues. CDR3 in DNA: TGTGCCAGCAGTCCACAGGCTCCTAACTATGGCTACACCTTC. Its translation: CASSPQAPNYGYTF.

The chain carries TRBV6-5 and TRBJ2-2; perhaps TRBD2 as D (6 bases). This CDR3 contains 15 residues. Between the trimmed V and J ends, which lost 0 bases and 7 bases, there was a span of 12 bases. Germline loops: CDR1 MNHEY, CDR2 SVGAGI. The CDR3 DNA is TGTGCCAGCAGTTACTCGATCGGGGGTGACGGGGAGCTGTTTTTT. Protein product: CASSYSIGGDGELFF.

Details on this clone: No conserved phenylalanine or tryptophan ends this CDR3, so it is likely a read error. The DNA is omitted, as the CDR3 cannot be located on it reliably, and the CDR3 follows TCRdb's listing. The genes are TRBV6-1 and TRBJ1-2; the listed D gene, TRBD1, was not tested against the DNA. Germline-derived CDR1 and CDR2 are MNHNS and SASEGT. The CDR3 has 12 residues if both end residues are counted. The chain's CDR3 is CASSERLGQSDV.

The chain joins TRBV7-3 to TRBJ2-1; weak D call: TRBD1 (5 bases). V gave up 5 bases and J gave up 9 bases, with 26 bases separating them. The CDR3 runs 17 residues. Germline CDR1 and CDR2: SGHTA and FQGTGA. The CDR3 is CASSAHEGASLNGEQFF. The CDR3 nucleotides read TGTGCCAGCAGCGCCCATGAAGGGGCATCGTTAAATGGTGAGCAGTTCTTC. Variable domain in full (rest from reference TRBV7-3 and TRBJ2-1): GAGVSQTPSNKVTEKGKYVELRCDPISGHTALYWYRQSLGQGPEFLIYFQGTGAADDSGLPNDRFFAVRPEGSVSTLKIQRTERGDSAVYLCASSAHEGASLNGEQFFGPGTRLTVL.

The rearrangement links TRBV19 to TRBJ2-1; tentatively, D is TRBD2 (5 bases). Deletions cut 3 bases from V and 0 bases from J, with 9 bases between. The CDR3 runs to 15 residues. CDR1 LNHDA and CDR2 SQIVND come from the germline V gene (reference sequence). Here the CDR3 reads CASSIEGSSYNEQFF. CDR3 nucleotide sequence: TGTGCCAGTAGTATTGAGGGCAGCTCCTACAATGAGCAGTTCTTC.

The V call is TRBV29-1, the J call TRBJ2-7, with 9 positions matching TRBD1. J gave up 5 bases and V 2 bases, and 10 bases lay outside the gene matches. The CDR3 length is 15 residues. CDR1 and CDR2 from the germline V gene are SQVTM and ANQGSEA. The CDR3 loop reads CSVEKRDRAFNEQYF. Written as DNA, the CDR3 is TGCAGCGTTGAAAAGCGGGACAGGGCATTCAACGAGCAGTACTTC.

The chain is built from TRBV6-5 and TRBJ2-6; D is uncertain. Germline values: CDR1 MNHEY, CDR2 SVGAGI. V was pared by 6 bases and J by 0 bases, with 9 bases between. The CDR3 runs to 15 residues. The CDR3 protein is CASRKSVSGANVLTF. In DNA form, the CDR3 reads TGTGCCAGCAGGAAATCAGTCTCTGGGGCCAACGTCCTGACTTTC.

This chain uses TRBV19 with TRBJ2-5; no reliable D call. This CDR3 comprises 13 residues. V lost 4 bases, J lost 1 base, and 7 bases lay in between. Germline CDR1 is LNHDA and CDR2 is SQIVND (reference sequence). The CDR3 bases are TGTGCCAGTAGTAGAGATATCCAAGAGACCCAGTACTTC. Translating gives CASSRDIQETQYF.

The J gene is TRBJ2-3, the V gene TRBV7-2; 14 bases are a match to TRBD2. V lost 5 bases, J lost 3 bases, and 4 bases stayed unmatched. This CDR3 has 16 amino acids. Germline values: CDR1 SGHTA, CDR2 FQGNSA. The CDR3 spells CASSLGTSGGTDTQYF. CDR3 nucleotide sequence: TGTGCCAGCAGCCTCGGGACTAGCGGGGGTACAGATACGCAGTATTTT. The variable domain in full, with the rest retrieved from reference TRBV7-2 and TRBJ2-3, is GAGVSQSPSNKVTEKGKDVELRCDPISGHTALYWYRQSLGQGLEFLIYFQGNSAPDKSGLPSDRFSAERTGGSVSTLTIQRTQQEDSAVYLCASSLGTSGGTDTQYFGPGTRLTVL.

This clone was recorded a few times. The gene calls are TRBV20-1 and TRBJ2-5; D unresolved. The ends were cut back, 6 bases at V and 5 bases at J, with 7 bases in the middle. This CDR3 has 10 amino acids. From germline, CDR1 is DFQATT and CDR2 SNEGSKA (reference sequence). CDR3 nucleotides: TGCAGTGCCATCCGGGAGACCCAGTACTTC. This codes for CSAIRETQYF.

The rearrangement links TRBV5-4 to TRBJ1-6, with 9 nucleotides matching TRBD1. Germline V lookup: CDR1 SGHNT, CDR2 YYREEE (reference sequence). The CDR3 sequence is 15 residues long. Trimming removed 6 bases from V and 9 bases from J; junction bases left unmatched: 10. DNA of the CDR3: TGTGCCAGCACACCGGGACAGGGAAGCTTTTCACCCCTCCACTTT. Encoded protein: CASTPGQGSFSPLHF.

This chain links TRBV18 with TRBJ1-1; D not resolved. V was cut by 3 bases and J by 5 bases, with 13 bases left in between. The germline gives CDR1 KGHSH, CDR2 LQKENI. CDR3 length: 14 residues. The CDR3 region is CASSPTGSGTEAFF. CDR3 DNA sequence: TGTGCCAGCTCACCTACGGGATCAGGAACTGAAGCTTTCTTT.

V gene TRBV5-1 combines with J gene TRBJ2-1; 8 nucleotides line up with TRBD2. J was trimmed by 2 bases and V by 6 bases; bases with no gene match: 13. The CDR3 is 17 amino acids. Germline values: CDR1 SGHRS, CDR2 YFSETQ. The CDR3 protein is CASTQNGGAGAYNEQFF. Written as DNA, the CDR3 is TGCGCCAGCACTCAGAACGGGGGGGCCGGGGCCTACAATGAGCAGTTCTTC.

The rearrangement links TRBV7-3 to TRBJ2-1; 12 nucleotides line up with TRBD1. CDR1 and CDR2 from the germline V gene are SGHTA and FQGTGA. CDR3 size: 15 residues. V shed 6 bases and J 6 bases; nucleotides not matched to a gene: 6. CDR3 in DNA: TGTGCCAGCAGGACGGGACAGGGGGCGTTCAATGAGCAGTTCTTC. It codes for CASRTGQGAFNEQFF.

This clone has just a few counts. The chain employs TRBV5-6 and TRBJ1-6; 9 positions agree with TRBD1. Trimming at V came to 1 base and at J to 10 bases, leaving 6 bases not matched to a gene. Germline CDR1 and CDR2: SGHDT and YYEEEE. This CDR3 has 15 residues. The CDR3 nucleotides are TGTGCCAGCAGCTTGATCCGGGACAGGGTATCACCCCTCCACTTT. Translation gives CASSLIRDRVSPLHF.

CDR3 sequence reads: CASSLQGGGTGELFF. The CDR3, as DNA: TGTGCCAGCAGCTTACAGGGTGGTGGCACCGGGGAGCTGTTTTTT. This chain links TRBV7-3 with TRBJ2-2; maybe TRBD1 (5 bases). Per germline, CDR1 SGHTA and CDR2 FQGTGA. The CDR3 has 15 residues. The V gene lost 2 bases and the J gene lost 4 bases, with 11 bases spanning the gap. Using reference TRBV7-3 and TRBJ2-2 for the parts outside the CDR3, the full variable domain is GAGVSQTPSNKVTEKGKYVELRCDPISGHTALYWYRQSLGQGPEFLIYFQGTGAADDSGLPNDRFFAVRPEGSVSTLKIQRTERGDSAVYLCASSLQGGGTGELFFGEGSRLTVL.

The chain combines TRBV5-1 with TRBJ2-1; TRBD2 aligns across 7 bases. J gave up 10 bases and V 0 bases, and 7 bases lay outside the gene matches. This CDR3 region has 14 residues. The germline V gene has CDR1 SGHRS and CDR2 YFSETQ. The CDR3 sequence: CASSLGEGSGEQFF. CDR3 DNA sequence: TGCGCCAGCAGCTTGGGGGAGGGCTCGGGAGAGCAGTTCTTC.

Concerning this clone itself: This sample also contains other DNA sequences that code for the same CDR3. CDR3 nucleotide sequence: TGCGCCAGCAGCCAAGATTGGGCAGGGAGGCAGCCCCAGCATTTT. Its protein product is CASSQDWAGRQPQHF. The chain joins TRBV4-1 to TRBJ1-5, with TRBD1 as a possible D gene (5 bases). This CDR3 spans 15 amino acids. The germline V gene encodes CDR1 MGHRA and CDR2 YSYEKL. Trimming took off 0 bases at V and 7 bases at J, with 13 bases between the two ends.

The rearrangement links TRBV7-8 to TRBJ2-2, with a weak D call TRBD2 (5 bases). The V and J ends lost 1 base and 2 bases respectively, with 17 bases between them. Germline CDR1 is SGHVS and CDR2 is FQNEAQ. CDR3 length equals 18 residues. DNA for the CDR3: TGTGCCAGCAGCTTAGATCGCGGGTGGATGTTAAACACCGGGGAGCTGTTTTTT. Encoded protein: CASSLDRGWMLNTGELFF.

V is TRBV6-1 and J is TRBJ1-1; weak D call: TRBD1 (5 bases). Germline lookup yields CDR1 MNHNS and CDR2 SASEGT. The length of the CDR3 is 13 residues. V was shortened by 6 bases and J by 3 bases, with 11 bases between the two germline ends. The DNA of the CDR3 is TGTGCCAGCAGAATACAGGCGGACACTGAAGCTTTCTTT. Amino acid sequence: CASRIQADTEAFF.